These 18 T cell receptor beta chains originate from one sample sequenced in a study of control samples from healthy donors and cancer patients. Libraries were prepared by immunoSEQ multiplex PCR; TCRdb keeps only in-frame clonotypes and omits some of them. The sample shows 20,000 to 25,000 clones, around four fifths of them seen only once. Sequencing input: PBMCs. Source of these receptors: a man aged 60-69 years with colorectal cancer.

This CDR3 is CASSEGGGSGDTQYF. In nucleotides, the CDR3 is TGTGCCAGCAGTGAAGGCGGGGGCAGTGGTGATACGCAGTATTTT. V gene TRBV6-4 combines with J gene TRBJ2-3, with TRBD2 as a possible D gene (7 bases). Per germline, CDR1 MRHNA and CDR2 SNTAGT. This CDR3 is built from 15 residues. Trimming took 3 bases from V and 6 from J, leaving 16 bases between them.

This rearrangement joins TRBV7-9 to TRBJ2-1; no clear D gene. Germline CDR1 reads SEHNR; CDR2 reads FQNEAQ (reference sequence). This CDR3 spans 15 amino acids. V dropped 4 bases and J dropped 8 bases, with 18 bases sitting between them. The CDR3 bases are TGTGCCAGCAGCTGCGTTACCTGTCCAGACGATGAGCAGTTCTTC. Residues: CASSCVTCPDDEQFF.

This clone was seen a few times. Other DNA sequences in the same sample also yield this CDR3. The chain has TRBV7-9 and TRBJ2-7, with 9 bases that match TRBD1. After removal of 1 base from V and 4 bases from J, the junction contained 5 bases not matched to a gene. The CDR3 has 15 amino acids. Germline V lookup: CDR1 SEHNR, CDR2 FQNEAQ (reference sequence). The CDR3 coding sequence is TGTGCCAGCAGCTTAGGGGGTGACAGGGGGTACGAGCAGTACTTC. Residues: CASSLGGDRGYEQYF. Based on the CDR3 plus reference TRBV7-9 and TRBJ2-7, the full variable domain is DTGVSQNPRHKITKRGQNVTFRCDPISEHNRLYWYRQTLGQGPEFLTYFQNEAQLEKSRLLSDRFSAERPKGSFSTLEIQRTEQGDSAMYLCASSLGGDRGYEQYFGPGTRLTVT.

This chain links TRBV29-1 with TRBJ1-2; D not resolved. Germline V CDR1 and CDR2: SQVTM, ANQGSEA. The CDR3 extends over 11 amino acids. V lost 7 bases and J 8 bases, leaving 14 bases between the germline ends. CDR3 nucleotide sequence: TGCAGCGCTATAACCGGGTCCGGCTACACCTTC. Its translation is CSAITGSGYTF. The full variable domain, its missing parts supplied by reference TRBV29-1 and TRBJ1-2, is SAVISQKPSRDICQRGTSLTIQCQVDSQVTMMFWYRQQPGQSLTLIATANQGSEATYESGFVIDKFPISRPNLTFSTLTVSNMSPEDSSIYLCSAITGSGYTFGSGTRLTVV.

The V gene is TRBV6-5, the J gene TRBJ1-1; 7 bases match TRBD1. Germline assignment: CDR1 MNHEY and CDR2 SVGAGI. J lost 11 bases, V lost 6 bases, and 15 bases had no gene match. The CDR3 extends over 14 amino acids. Here the CDR3 reads CASSSDRATSLAFF. CDR3 DNA: TGTGCCAGCAGCTCAGACAGGGCGACGTCCTTGGCTTTCTTT.

This chain uses TRBV5-1 with TRBJ2-3; 12 nucleotides agree with TRBD2. CDR3 length: 18 residues. Looked up from germline, CDR1 is SGHRS and CDR2 is YFSETQ. J lost 6 bases, V lost 4 bases, and 15 bases had no gene match. The DNA of the CDR3 is TGCGCCAGCAGCAACCCGGGACTAGCGGGTTCCCGGAGCGATACGCAGTATTTT. It encodes CASSNPGLAGSRSDTQYF.

The chain uses TRBV30 and TRBJ1-6, with D maybe TRBD1 (6 bases). Per the germline V gene, CDR1 is GTSNPN and CDR2 is SVGIG (reference sequence). V dropped 2 bases and J dropped 4 bases, with 6 bases sitting between them. This CDR3 is built from 13 residues. This CDR3 is CAWSTGYNSPLHF. Written as DNA, the CDR3 is TGTGCCTGGAGTACAGGGTATAATTCACCCCTCCACTTT.

This chain uses TRBV10-3 with TRBJ1-2; TRBD1 matches 10 bases. CDR3 length: 16 residues. Germline V gene lookup returns CDR1 ENHRY and CDR2 SYGVKD. The J segment lost 6 bases and the V segment lost 4 bases, leaving 11 bases of the junction unmatched. The CDR3 sequence: CAISGNRQGARDGYTF. The CDR3, as DNA: TGTGCCATCAGTGGGAATAGACAGGGGGCGCGAGATGGCTACACCTTC.

This clone was seen only once. This chain links TRBV9 with TRBJ2-7; tentatively, D is TRBD1 or TRBD2 (5 bases each). V was shortened by 0 bases and J by 4 bases, with 8 bases between the two germline ends. The length of the CDR3 is 13 residues. CDR1 and CDR2 from the germline V gene are SGDLS and YYNGEE. CDR3 sequence reads: CASSVDGAYEQYF. The CDR3 DNA sequence: TGTGCCAGCAGCGTAGACGGGGCGTACGAGCAGTACTTC.

V and J are TRBV3-1 (or the pseudogene TRBV3-2) and TRBJ1-1, with D perhaps matching TRBD1 (6 bases). This CDR3 has 13 residues. CDR1 LGHDT and CDR2 YNNKEL come from the germline V gene (reference sequence). Trimming removed 4 bases from V and 4 bases from J, with 10 bases in between. The CDR3 coding sequence is TGTGCCAGCAGCCCCCAGGGGTTCACTGAAGCTTTCTTT. It specifies CASSPQGFTEAFF.

The genes are TRBV25-1 and TRBJ2-7, with 8 bases aligning to TRBD2. The germline V gene has CDR1 MGHDK and CDR2 SYGVNS. V lost 5 bases to trimming and J lost 2 bases; unmatched junction nucleotides: 5. The CDR3 has 14 amino acids. The CDR3 DNA is TGTGCCAGCAGTACCGGGACTAGAGCCTACGAGCAGTACTTC. Translating it yields CASSTGTRAYEQYF.

V gene TRBV12-5 combines with J gene TRBJ1-1; D not resolved. Between the trimmed V and J ends, which lost 4 bases and 10 bases, there was a span of 13 bases. Germline CDR1 and CDR2: LGHNT and FRNRAP. The CDR3 is made up of 12 amino acids. Here the CDR3 DNA reads TGTGCTAGTGGTTCCCCGGGCGGCCGAGCTTTCTTT. This codes for CASGSPGGRAFF.

This clone appeared a single time. The rearrangement links TRBV3-1 (or the pseudogene TRBV3-2) to TRBJ1-5; no definite D call. From germline, CDR1 is LGHDT and CDR2 YNNKEL (reference sequence). The V and J ends lost 1 base and 7 bases respectively, with 8 bases between them. This CDR3 region has 13 residues. Written as DNA, the CDR3 is TGTGCCAGCAGCCAAGGCGGAGGGCAGCCCCAGCATTTT. Its translation is CASSQGGGQPQHF.

This chain uses TRBV18 with TRBJ1-1; 8 bases are shared with TRBD1. Germline V gene lookup returns CDR1 KGHSH and CDR2 LQKENI. The CDR3 contains 15 residues. V lost 2 bases and J lost 1; bases outside the gene matches: 3. The CDR3 sequence: CASSPTTGGNTEAFF. The CDR3 DNA follows: TGTGCCAGCTCACCAACCACAGGGGGGAACACTGAAGCTTTCTTT.

This chain joins TRBV19 and TRBJ2-1; 8 nucleotides match TRBD1. The germline V gene has CDR1 LNHDA and CDR2 SQIVND (reference sequence). The CDR3 is 15 residues long. V lost 4 bases, J lost 8 bases, and 10 bases stayed unmatched. The chain's CDR3 is CASSTRDRTNHEQFF. CDR3 bases: TGTGCCAGTAGTACTCGGGACAGGACGAACCATGAGCAGTTCTTC.

The chain combines TRBV5-6 with TRBJ2-3; maybe TRBD1 (5 bases). V gave up 1 base and J gave up 3 bases, with 6 bases separating them. Germline CDR1 is SGHDT and CDR2 is YYEEEE. CDR3 length: 13 residues. CDR3 DNA: TGTGCCAGCAGCTTGAAGGGGACAGATACGCAGTATTTT. Protein: CASSLKGTDTQYF.

The chain couples TRBV5-1 to TRBJ1-4; D is ambiguous. Deletions cut 3 bases from V and 0 bases from J, with 9 bases between. Germline V lookup: CDR1 SGHRS, CDR2 YFSETQ. The CDR3 totals 15 residues. CDR3 DNA: TGCGCCAGCAGCTCGACCGGGACAACTAATGAAAAACTGTTTTTT. This encodes CASSSTGTTNEKLFF.

V is TRBV27 and J is TRBJ1-6; a weak D match, TRBD1 (5 bases). V lost 6 bases and J 9 bases, leaving 21 bases between the germline ends. The CDR3 contains 16 residues. Germline CDR1 is MNHEY and CDR2 is SMNVEV (reference sequence). In DNA form, the CDR3 reads TGTGCCAGCAGAGCCGGGACGCCTGTAAGGGCTTCACCCCTCCACTTT. This translates into CASRAGTPVRASPLHF.